These 26 T cell receptor beta chains were sequenced from one sample in a study of identical twins. MiXCR, applied by TCRdb to the 5' RACE reads, yields one record per CDR3 protein. This table holds under 900,000 distinct CDR3 sequences, roughly 20% found once. These data were also filed under a second study, of T cells expressing NK-cell markers.

The sequenced sample was PBMCs. These receptors were taken from a woman under 30 in good health.

The V gene is TRBV3-1, the J gene TRBJ2-2, with D perhaps TRBD2 (5 bases). From germline, CDR1 is LGHDT and CDR2 YNNKEL (reference sequence). V was shortened by 2 bases and J by 7 bases, with 11 bases between the two germline ends. This CDR3 region has 14 residues. The chain's CDR3 is CASSQRARDGELFF. The DNA of the CDR3 is TGTGCCAGCAGCCAAAGGGCTCGGGACGGGGAGCTGTTTTTT.

The table lists this clonotype with a few counts. The gene calls are TRBV12-3 or TRBV12-4 and TRBJ1-2; D gene unclear. Trimming removed 5 bases at V and 4 bases at J, with 17 bases between. There are 15 residues in the CDR3. CDR3 in amino acids: CASSPPGRPVYGYTF. The CDR3 DNA reads as TGTGCCAGCAGTCCCCCCGGCAGGCCTGTCTATGGCTACACCTTC.

There are a few counts of this clonotype. The V and J genes are TRBV10-3 and TRBJ2-2; perhaps D is TRBD1 or TRBD2 (5 bases each). The V gene lost 8 bases and the J gene lost 3 bases, with 13 bases spanning the gap. This CDR3 is 14 amino acids long. CDR1 is ENHRY, CDR2 SYGVKD, per germline. The CDR3: CAIGTLEHTGELFF. The CDR3 DNA sequence: TGTGCCATCGGGACCCTCGAACACACCGGGGAGCTGTTTTTT.

This chain connects TRBV29-1 to TRBJ2-2, with D possibly TRBD1 on 5 matching bases. CDR3 length: 16 amino acids. From germline, CDR1 is SQVTM and CDR2 ANQGSEA. V was pared by 7 bases and J by 2 bases, with 20 bases between. The CDR3 coding sequence is TGCAGCGCCCGAGAGGACATCCTTGCTAACACCGGGGAGCTGTTTTTT. Its translation is CSAREDILANTGELFF.

This clonotype came up a few times. The chain recombines TRBV20-1 with TRBJ2-7; either TRBD1 or TRBD2 may supply D (6 bases each). V was pared by 6 bases and J by 0 bases, with 15 bases between. This CDR3 is built from 14 residues. Germline-derived CDR1 and CDR2 are DFQATT and SNEGSKA (reference sequence). The CDR3 nucleotides are TGCAGTGCCACAAGGGGGGCCCACTCCTACGAGCAGTACTTC. The encoded protein is CSATRGAHSYEQYF.

This sequence joins TRBV15 and TRBJ2-5, with D uncertain. This CDR3 is 15 amino acids long. V lost 1 base and J lost 2, with 11 bases in between. CDR1 LNHNV and CDR2 YYDKDF come from the germline V gene (reference sequence). CDR3 nucleotides: TGTGCCACCAGCAGAGCGCACCAAAATCAAGAGACCCAGTACTTC. This encodes CATSRAHQNQETQYF.

The CDR3 DNA follows: TGCAGCGTTGGGGGACCTAGCGGAAGAGCTACCTACGAGCAGTACTTC. Protein: CSVGGPSGRATYEQYF. The rearrangement joins TRBV29-1 to TRBJ2-7; 7 positions agree with TRBD2. Germline lookup yields CDR1 SQVTM and CDR2 ANQGSEA. The junction had 14 bases not matched to a gene; V was cut back by 4 bases and J by 2 bases. CDR3 length: 16 amino acids.

This sequence joins TRBV12-3 or TRBV12-4 and TRBJ2-7; D is unresolved. V dropped 3 bases and J dropped 2 bases, with 11 bases sitting between them. This CDR3 region has 14 residues. For the CDR3, the DNA is TGTGCCAGCAGTTTCACAAGGGCCGCCTACGAGCAGTACTTC. Protein sequence: CASSFTRAAYEQYF.

This clonotype was seen more than once but under ten times. J is TRBJ1-1 and V is TRBV12-3 or TRBV12-4, with 7 bases aligning to TRBD1. Germline trimming cut 6 bases from V and 5 bases from J; bases unmatched to any gene: 12. The CDR3 length is 15 residues. The CDR3 loop is CASSLSGYRGTEAFF. CDR3 sequence (DNA): TGTGCCAGCAGCCTTTCGGGATACAGGGGTACTGAAGCTTTCTTT.

This clonotype was detected a few times. The chain recombines TRBV9 with TRBJ2-7; TRBD1 agrees at 9 bases. Germline V gene lookup returns CDR1 SGDLS and CDR2 YYNGEE. V gave up 2 bases and J gave up 3 bases; unmatched junction bases: 9. The CDR3 spans 16 residues. CDR3 bases: TGTGCCAGCAGCGTCATTCCGGGACAGGGAATCTACGAGCAGTACTTC. It is translated as CASSVIPGQGIYEQYF.

This chain joins TRBV29-1 and TRBJ1-1, with a weak D call TRBD1 (6 bases). The V end was cut by 6 bases, the J end by 4 bases, with 18 bases between. The CDR3 spans 14 residues. Germline values: CDR1 SQVTM, CDR2 ANQGSEA. Here the CDR3 reads CSVRTARLSTEAFF. In nucleotides, the CDR3 is TGCAGCGTCCGGACAGCCCGGCTGTCCACTGAAGCTTTCTTT.

The rearrangement uses TRBV4-3 and TRBJ2-1, with TRBD2 as a possible D gene (5 bases). V was pared by 0 bases and J by 0 bases, with 12 bases between. CDR3 length equals 17 residues. CDR1 and CDR2 (germline): LGHNA, YSLEER. This chain's CDR3 is CASSQDSAGASYNEQFF. CDR3 bases: TGCGCCAGCAGCCAAGATTCGGCGGGTGCCTCCTACAATGAGCAGTTCTTC.

Here the CDR3 reads CASRDRDRAWDTQYF. The DNA for the CDR3 is TGTGCCAGCAGGGACCGGGACAGGGCGTGGGATACGCAGTATTTT. J is TRBJ2-3 and V is TRBV6-1; 9 bases align to TRBD1. CDR3 length equals 15 residues. V was pared by 6 bases and J by 6 bases, with 10 bases of the junction left unmatched. Germline loops: CDR1 MNHNS, CDR2 SASEGT.

The chain employs TRBV5-6 and TRBJ1-5; maybe TRBD1 (6 bases). The CDR3 extends over 13 amino acids. Looked up from germline, CDR1 is SGHDT and CDR2 is YYEEEE. Trimming took off 0 bases at V and 7 bases at J, with 8 bases between the two ends. The CDR3 protein is CASSLGGQQPQHF. The DNA for the CDR3 is TGTGCCAGCAGCTTGGGGGGGCAACAGCCCCAGCATTTT. Supplemented by reference TRBV5-6 and TRBJ1-5, the full variable domain reads DAGVTQSPTHLIKTRGQQVTLRCSPKSGHDTVSWYQQALGQGPQFIFQYYEEEERQRGNFPDRFSGHQFPNYSSELNVNALLLGDSALYLCASSLGGQQPQHFGDGTRLSIL.

This clonotype was recorded a few times. The J gene is TRBJ1-5, the V gene TRBV16; no reliable D call. Trimming took off 4 bases at V and 1 base at J, with 11 bases between the two ends. This CDR3 is built from 15 residues. Germline V lookup: CDR1 KGHSY, CDR2 FQNENV. The DNA of the CDR3 is TGTGCCAGCAGCCCGACGTCGGTCAGCAATCAGCCCCAGCATTTT. Its translation: CASSPTSVSNQPQHF.

The rearrangement joins TRBV6-1 to TRBJ2-2; tentatively, D is TRBD1 (7 bases). The germline CDR1 and CDR2 sequences are MNHNS and SASEGT. The CDR3 contains 17 residues. V was pared by 7 bases and J by 2 bases, with 20 bases between. The CDR3: CASTLKGGTVNTGELFF. The DNA of the CDR3 is TGTGCCAGCACCTTAAAAGGGGGGACAGTCAACACCGGGGAGCTGTTTTTT.

The rearrangement uses TRBV5-6 and TRBJ2-3; 10 bases are a match to TRBD2. There are 17 residues in the CDR3. V was pared by 4 bases and J by 2 bases, with 10 bases of the junction left unmatched. The germline V gene has CDR1 SGHDT and CDR2 YYEEEE. The CDR3 is CASSPLASGRPTDTQYF. DNA of the CDR3: TGTGCCAGCAGCCCCTTAGCTAGCGGGAGACCCACAGATACGCAGTATTTT.

This clonotype was seen once. The rearrangement joins TRBV24-1 to TRBJ2-5; 12 bases are shared with TRBD1. The V gene's germline CDR1 is KGHDR and CDR2 SFDVKD. V lost 4 bases and J lost 5; bases outside the gene matches: 10. This CDR3 region has 17 residues. The CDR3 region is CATSDPAGTGGRETQYF. The CDR3 region has the DNA TGTGCCACCAGTGACCCCGCCGGGACAGGGGGCCGGGAGACCCAGTACTTC.

This clonotype has a handful of counts. The chain carries TRBV7-6 and TRBJ1-2; 12 nucleotides line up with TRBD1. The V gene end was trimmed by 0 bases and the J gene end by 7 bases; junction bases not matched to a gene: 3. The length of the CDR3 is 15 residues. The germline gives CDR1 SGHVS, CDR2 FNYEAQ. CDR3 nucleotides: TGTGCCAGCAGCTTAGCGGGACAGGGGGCGAGTGGCTACACCTTC. Amino acids: CASSLAGQGASGYTF.

This clonotype was counted only a few times. As DNA, the CDR3 is TGTGCCATCAGTCCACAGGGAAGGAACACAGATACGCAGTATTTT. The encoded protein is CAISPQGRNTDTQYF. V usage is TRBV10-3 and J usage is TRBJ2-3; a possible D gene is TRBD1 (6 bases). The CDR3 is 15 residues long. The germline CDR1 and CDR2 sequences are ENHRY and SYGVKD. The germline V and J ends were trimmed by 5 bases and 2 bases, with 14 bases remaining between them.

The chain joins TRBV9 to TRBJ1-4, with unresolved D. Germline V gives CDR1 SGDLS, CDR2 YYNGEE. The V and J ends lost 2 bases and 10 bases respectively, with 12 bases between them. There are 13 residues in the CDR3. CDR3 DNA sequence: TGTGCCAGCAGCGTTTCGAGGGATGGAAAACTGTTTTTT. Translating it yields CASSVSRDGKLFF.

This clonotype was observed at least ten times. The CDR3 nucleotides are TGCAGTGCTAGAGAAGCCTACGAGCAGTACTTC. Protein: CSAREAYEQYF. The genes are TRBV20-1 and TRBJ2-7; D gene unclear. Trimming shortened V by 0 bases and J by 2 bases, and 2 bases separated the two germline ends. Germline CDR1 DFQATT, CDR2 SNEGSKA (reference sequence). There are 11 residues in the CDR3.

V is TRBV5-5 and J is TRBJ2-2; 8 bases match TRBD1. The CDR3 consists of 15 residues. Per the germline V gene, CDR1 is SGHKS and CDR2 is YYEKEE (reference sequence). The V and J ends lost 2 bases and 8 bases, in that order; junction bases with no gene match: 8. CDR3 sequence reads: CASSFVAGQAGELFF. For the CDR3, the DNA is TGTGCCAGCAGCTTTGTGGCGGGACAGGCTGGGGAGCTGTTTTTT. Variable domain in full (rest from reference TRBV5-5 and TRBJ2-2): DAGVTQSPTHLIKTRGQQVTLRCSPISGHKSVSWYQQVLGQGPQFIFQYYEKEERGRGNFPDRFSARQFPNYSSELNVNALLLGDSALYLCASSFVAGQAGELFFGEGSRLTVL.

This clonotype was picked up a small number of times. The chain has TRBV20-1 and TRBJ2-3; 8 nucleotides agree with TRBD2. The J segment lost 3 bases and the V segment lost 3 bases, leaving 8 bases of the junction unmatched. Germline CDR1 and CDR2: DFQATT and SNEGSKA (reference sequence). The CDR3 length is 15 residues. The CDR3 protein is CSASGRAGSTDTQYF. The CDR3 DNA reads TGCAGTGCTAGCGGGAGGGCCGGGAGTACAGATACGCAGTATTTT.

This clonotype was observed a handful of times. The chain has TRBV27 and TRBJ1-5; D uncertain. Germline CDR1 reads MNHEY; CDR2 reads SMNVEV (reference sequence). The CDR3 spans 15 residues. The V and J ends lost 2 bases and 3 bases respectively, with 11 bases between them. CDR3 amino acids: CASSLVWQVNQPQHF. CDR3 in DNA: TGTGCCAGCAGTTTAGTCTGGCAGGTCAATCAGCCCCAGCATTTT.

The rearrangement links TRBV11-3 to TRBJ2-4; D possibly uses TRBD1 or TRBD2 (6 bases each). The CDR3 sequence is 15 residues long. V lost 6 bases and J lost 1, with 13 bases in between. In germline, CDR1 is SGHNT, CDR2 YENEEA. The chain's CDR3 is CASSRGGTAKNIQYF. Here the CDR3 DNA reads TGTGCCAGCAGTCGAGGGGGGACTGCCAAAAACATTCAGTACTTC.